These T cell receptor beta chains were read from a single sample in a study of cytomegalovirus exposure and HLA in healthy donors. Generated by immunoSEQ multiplex PCR, the TCRdb table keeps only in-frame clones and is missing some. The sample consists of more than 150,000 clones, roughly 87% of them appearing once. The sequencing input was PBMCs. Receptor source: a girl under two years old in good health and CMV-seronegative. Both conserved end residues are part of each CDR3. The D gene is left open where the match is weak. Expanded clones get a size class; other rows say once, few or many, or leave the size out.

NA	NA	TRBV9	TRBJ1-3	TGTGCCAGCAGCGTAGAGCTCCATCTGAGCTCTGGAAACACCATATATTTT	CASSVELHLSSGNTIYF
TRBD2	NA	TRBV29-1	TRBJ2-1	TGCAGTAGCGGGGGGGCAGGTGCGGATGAGCAGTTCTTC	CSSGGAGADEQFF
NA	NA	TRBV18	TRBJ2-7	TGTGCCAGCTCATCAAAACAGGGACGCTACGAGCAGTACTTC	CASSSKQGRYEQYF
NA	NA	TRBV19	TRBJ1-5	TGTGCCAGTAGGGACATCTGGGATCAGCCCCAGCATTTT	CASRDIWDQPQHF
NA	NA	TRBV2	TRBJ2-1	TGTGCCAGCAGTCCGGGGTACAGGGTCAATGAGCAGTTCTTC	CASSPGYRVNEQFF
TRBD2	few	TRBV7-6	TRBJ2-2	TGTGCCAGCAGAGCGGGACTAGCGAGATCCCACTCCACCGGGGAGCTGTTTTTT	CASRAGLARSHSTGELFF
NA	NA	TRBV9	TRBJ2-3	TGTGCCAGCAGCGCGGCGGGGAGCGCCACAGATACGCAGTATTTT	CASSAAGSATDTQYF
TRBD2	NA	TRBV11-3	TRBJ2-7	TGTGCCAGCAGCTTAGACTCGACCAGCGGGAGGGAATACGAGCAGTACTTC	CASSLDSTSGREYEQYF
TRBD2	NA	TRBV15	TRBJ2-3	TGTGCCACCAGCAGAGATCGTAGCGGGCCGGGGTATTTT	CATSRDRSGPGYF
TRBD1	NA	TRBV27	TRBJ1-1	TGTGCCAGCAGTCCGCAGGGGGTGAACACTGAAGCTTTCTTT	CASSPQGVNTEAFF
NA	NA	TRBV5-8	TRBJ1-2	TGTGCCAGCAGCTTTTTGGTCCGTGGCTGGGGCTACACCTTC	CASSFLVRGWGYTF
NA	NA	TRBV4-3	TRBJ2-7	TGCGCCAGCAGCCAAGATGCCGCGGAGGACCCCTACGAGCAGTACTTC	CASSQDAAEDPYEQYF
TRBD2	once	TRBV4-1	TRBJ2-5	TGCGCCAGCAGCCAAGTCTATTCAGGGGGACTAGCGGGGGGGCCTAGGGAGACCCAGTACTTC	CASSQVYSGGLAGGPRETQYF
TRBD2	NA	TRBV13	TRBJ2-7	TGTGCCAGCAGCTTAGGAGGGCGGGAGAACCCTATTTCCTACGAGCAGTACTTC	CASSLGGRENPISYEQYF
NA	NA	TRBV11-2	TRBJ2-7	TGTGCCAGCAGCTTAGATCGCCGGGGCTACGAGCAGTACTTC	CASSLDRRGYEQYF
TRBD1	few	TRBV27	TRBJ1-2	TGTGCCAGCAGTTTAGGGACAGGGACTCATGGTGGCTACACCTTC	CASSLGTGTHGGYTF
NA	NA	TRBV2	TRBJ2-6	TGTGCCACACAGGCTGGGGCCAACGTCCTGACTTTC	CATQAGANVLTF
TRBD1	NA	TRBV4-3	TRBJ2-3	TGCGCCAGCAGCCAAGGGGACAGGGGGCGCGAAGATACGCAGTATTTT	CASSQGDRGREDTQYF
TRBD2	NA	TRBV29-1	TRBJ2-1	TGCAGCGTTGGGAGCGGGGGGGCCCACAATGAGCAGTTCTTC	CSVGSGGAHNEQFF
NA	NA	TRBV7-9	TRBJ2-2	TGTGCCAGCAGCTTAGCCGCGGGGAGCGGGGAGCTGTTTTTT	CASSLAAGSGELFF
NA	NA	TRBV7-9	TRBJ1-2	TGTGCCAGCAGCTTAGAGCAAATCTATGGCTACACCTTC	CASSLEQIYGYTF
TRBD1	NA	TRBV4-2	TRBJ2-2	TGTGCCAGCAGCCAACGACAGGGGCGTAACACCGGGGAGCTGTTTTTT	CASSQRQGRNTGELFF
TRBD2	once	TRBV7-9	TRBJ2-2	TGTGCCAGCAGCTTAGCGGGACTAGCGGGACCGAACACCGGGGAGCTGTTTTTT	CASSLAGLAGPNTGELFF
TRBD1	NA	TRBV5-1	TRBJ2-3	TGCGCCAGCAGCAGACTGGGACAGGTGACCACAGATACGCAGTATTTT	CASSRLGQVTTDTQYF
NA	few	TRBV5-1	TRBJ2-1	TGCGCCAGCAGTAGTGACAACTACAATGAGCAGTTCTTC	CASSSDNYNEQFF
NA	NA	TRBV6-1	TRBJ1-1	TGTGCCAGCAGTGAAGTCACAGTTCTGTACACTGAAGCTTTCTTT	CASSEVTVLYTEAFF
TRBD2	NA	TRBV11-2	TRBJ2-1	TGTGCCAGCAGCTCCTCGGGGGGGCCCTACAATGAGCAGTTCTTC	CASSSSGGPYNEQFF
TRBD2	NA	TRBV29-1	TRBJ2-7	TGCAGCGTTGGTGGACTAGCGGGAAACGAGCAGTACTTC	CSVGGLAGNEQYF
TRBD1	NA	TRBV27	TRBJ2-3	TGTGCCAGCAGTCCACAGGGGGAACAAAAAGACACAGATACGCAGTATTTT	CASSPQGEQKDTDTQYF
TRBD2	NA	TRBV5-1	TRBJ2-2	TGCGCCAGCAGCTTGCGAACTAGCGGAGACACCGGGGAGCTGTTTTTT	CASSLRTSGDTGELFF
TRBD1	NA	TRBV7-9	TRBJ2-7	TGTGCCAGCAGCGTAAATCCGGGACAGGGCGACGAGCAGTACTTC	CASSVNPGQGDEQYF
TRBD1	NA	TRBV5-5	TRBJ2-3	TGTGCCAGCAGCCAGGGACAGGGGGGGGATACGCAGTATTTT	CASSQGQGGDTQYF
NA	NA	TRBV5-6	TRBJ1-5	TGTGCCAGCAGCACAGGGAGCGCTCAGCCCCAGCATTTT	CASSTGSAQPQHF
NA	NA	TRBV6-5	TRBJ1-1	TGTGCCAGCAGCAAACAGTCCCCGAACACTGAAGCTTTCTTT	CASSKQSPNTEAFF
TRBD2	few	TRBV2	TRBJ2-2	TGTGCCAGCAGTGTACTAGCGGGGGACACGAACACCGGGGAGCTGTTTTTT	CASSVLAGDTNTGELFF
NA	NA	TRBV5-6	TRBJ1-1	TGTGCCAGCAGCCCCCCTGAAGGGGCAGCTTTCTTT	CASSPPEGAAFF
NA	NA	TRBV6-1	TRBJ1-2	TGTGCCAGCGGGTCACAGGGCTTCTATGGCTACACCTTC	CASGSQGFYGYTF
TRBD2	NA	TRBV14	TRBJ2-3	TGTGCCAGCAGCCCGACAGGGCTACTACTAGCGGGACGGAACACAGATACGCAGTATTTT	CASSPTGLLLAGRNTDTQYF
NA	NA	TRBV10-3	TRBJ2-3	TGTGCCATCAGTTCGGGTTACACAGATACGCAGTATTTT	CAISSGYTDTQYF
NA	NA	TRBV5-4	TRBJ1-1	TGTGCCAGCAGCCACATTGCGGATCGTGAAGCTTTCTTT	CASSHIADREAFF
NA	NA	TRBV7-9	TRBJ2-3	TGTGCCAGCAGCTTAGATCCTAGCCGCCTCACAGATACGCAGTATTTT	CASSLDPSRLTDTQYF
NA	NA	TRBV23-1	TRBJ1-4	TGCGCCAGCACGGCTGGGGGAGGAATGACAAGAGAAAAACTGTTTTTT	CASTAGGGMTREKLFF
TRBD2	once	TRBV9	TRBJ2-3	TGTGCCAGCAGCGTAGGACTAGCGGATTCGGCAGATACGCAGTATTTT	CASSVGLADSADTQYF
TRBD2	NA	TRBV2	TRBJ2-7	TGTGCCAGCAGGGTTAGCGGGGCCTCCTACGAGCAGTACTTC	CASRVSGASYEQYF
TRBD2	NA	TRBV7-9	TRBJ2-6	TGTGCCAGCAGCTCCTACCCCTCGGGGGGATCTGGGGCCAACGTCCTGACTTTC	CASSSYPSGGSGANVLTF
TRBD2	NA	TRBV2	TRBJ2-7	TGTGCCAGCCAAACTAGCGGGGGTACCACCTACGAGCAGTACTTC	CASQTSGGTTYEQYF
NA	NA	TRBV6-5	TRBJ1-2	TGTGCCAGCAGTGAAAGGACAGTACGCTATGGCTACACCTTC	CASSERTVRYGYTF